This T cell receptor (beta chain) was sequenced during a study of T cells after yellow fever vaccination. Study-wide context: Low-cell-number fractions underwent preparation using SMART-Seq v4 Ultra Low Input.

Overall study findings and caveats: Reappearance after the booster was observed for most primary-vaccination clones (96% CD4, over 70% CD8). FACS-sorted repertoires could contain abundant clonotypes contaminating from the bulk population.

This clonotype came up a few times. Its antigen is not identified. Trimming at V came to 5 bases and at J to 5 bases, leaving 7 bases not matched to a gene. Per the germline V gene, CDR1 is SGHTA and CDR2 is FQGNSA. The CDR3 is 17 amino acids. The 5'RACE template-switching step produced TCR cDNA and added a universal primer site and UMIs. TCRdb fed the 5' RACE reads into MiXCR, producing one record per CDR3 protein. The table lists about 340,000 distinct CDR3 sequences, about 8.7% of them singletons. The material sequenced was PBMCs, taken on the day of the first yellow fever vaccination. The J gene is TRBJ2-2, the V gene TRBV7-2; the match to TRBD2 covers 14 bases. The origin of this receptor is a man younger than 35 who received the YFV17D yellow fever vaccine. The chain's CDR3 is CASSLTSGGARTGELFF. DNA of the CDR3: TGTGCCAGCAGCCTGACTAGCGGGGGGGCCCGAACCGGGGAGCTGTTTTTT.